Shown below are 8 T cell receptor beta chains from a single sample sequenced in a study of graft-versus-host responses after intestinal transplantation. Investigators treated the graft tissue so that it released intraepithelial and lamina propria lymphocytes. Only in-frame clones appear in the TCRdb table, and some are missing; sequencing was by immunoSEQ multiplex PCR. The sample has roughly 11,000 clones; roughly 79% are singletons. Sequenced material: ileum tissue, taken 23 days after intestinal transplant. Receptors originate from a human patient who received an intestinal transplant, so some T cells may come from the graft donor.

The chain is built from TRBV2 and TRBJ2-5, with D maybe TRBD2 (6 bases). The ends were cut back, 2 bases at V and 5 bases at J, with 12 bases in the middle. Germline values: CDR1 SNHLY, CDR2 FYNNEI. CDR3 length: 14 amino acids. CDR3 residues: CASSERAGGETQYF. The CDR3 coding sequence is TGTGCCAGCAGTGAAAGGGCTGGGGGGGAGACCCAGTACTTC.

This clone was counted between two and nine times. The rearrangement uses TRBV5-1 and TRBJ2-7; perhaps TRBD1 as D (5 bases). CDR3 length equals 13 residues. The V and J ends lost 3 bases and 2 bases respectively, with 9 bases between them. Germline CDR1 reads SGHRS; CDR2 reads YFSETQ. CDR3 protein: CASSYQGPYEQYF. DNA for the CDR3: TGCGCCAGCAGCTATCAGGGCCCCTACGAGCAGTACTTC. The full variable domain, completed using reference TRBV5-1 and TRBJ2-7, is KAGVTQTPRYLIKTRGQQVTLSCSPISGHRSVSWYQQTPGQGLQFLFEYFSETQRNKGNFPGRFSGRQFSNSRSEMNVSTLELGDSALYLCASSYQGPYEQYFGPGTRLTVT.

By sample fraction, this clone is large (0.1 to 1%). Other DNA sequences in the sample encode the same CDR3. CDR3 loop: CASSESSSGRGEQYF. CDR3 DNA sequence: TGTGCCAGCAGCGAGTCCTCTAGCGGGAGGGGCGAGCAGTACTTC. The gene calls are TRBV2 and TRBJ2-7; 12 bases map to TRBD2. The CDR3 is 15 residues long. The germline V gene encodes CDR1 SNHLY and CDR2 FYNNEI. V dropped 6 bases and J dropped 6; count of bases not matched to a gene: 9.

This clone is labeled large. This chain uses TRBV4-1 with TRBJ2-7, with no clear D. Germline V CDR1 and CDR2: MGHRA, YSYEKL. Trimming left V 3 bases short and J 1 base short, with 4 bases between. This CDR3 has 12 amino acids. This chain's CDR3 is CASSHGSYEQYF. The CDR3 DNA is TGCGCCAGCAGCCACGGTTCCTACGAGCAGTACTTC.

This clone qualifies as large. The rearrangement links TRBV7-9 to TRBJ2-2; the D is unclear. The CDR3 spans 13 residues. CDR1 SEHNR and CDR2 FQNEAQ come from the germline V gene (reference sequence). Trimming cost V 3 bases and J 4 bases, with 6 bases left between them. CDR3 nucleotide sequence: TGTGCCAGCAGCTTTCTTGGCACCGGGGAGCTGTTTTTT. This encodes CASSFLGTGELFF. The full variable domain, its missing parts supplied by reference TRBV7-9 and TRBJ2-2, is DTGVSQNPRHKITKRGQNVTFRCDPISEHNRLYWYRQTLGQGPEFLTYFQNEAQLEKSRLLSDRFSAERPKGSFSTLEIQRTEQGDSAMYLCASSFLGTGELFFGEGSRLTVL.

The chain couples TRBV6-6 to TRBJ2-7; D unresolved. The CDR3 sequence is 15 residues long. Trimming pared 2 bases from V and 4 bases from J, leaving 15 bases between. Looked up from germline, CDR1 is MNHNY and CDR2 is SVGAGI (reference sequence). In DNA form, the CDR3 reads TGTGCCAGCAGTTACGATTCCTCGAACAGTTACGAGCAGTACTTC. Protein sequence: CASSYDSSNSYEQYF.

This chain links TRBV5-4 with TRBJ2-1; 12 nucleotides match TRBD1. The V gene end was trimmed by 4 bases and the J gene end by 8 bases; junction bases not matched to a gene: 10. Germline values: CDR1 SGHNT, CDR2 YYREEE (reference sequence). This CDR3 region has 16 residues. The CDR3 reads CASSNLGQGARDEQFF. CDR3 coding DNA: TGTGCCAGCAGCAATCTGGGACAGGGGGCGCGAGATGAGCAGTTCTTC.

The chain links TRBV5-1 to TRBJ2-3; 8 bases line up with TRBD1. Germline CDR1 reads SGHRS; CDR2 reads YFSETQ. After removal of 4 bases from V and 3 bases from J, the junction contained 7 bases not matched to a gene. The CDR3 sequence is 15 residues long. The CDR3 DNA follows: TGCGCCAGCAGCGACCCAGGGGGCGGGACAGATACGCAGTATTTT. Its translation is CASSDPGGGTDTQYF.